This record looks at one TCR beta chain sequence and its context. What antigen it recognizes has not been identified. The sample holds no much larger clone one base away, and base qualities are not on file. From cysteine to phenylalanine, the CDR3 is 13 amino acids long. Only the CDR3 DNA stays, 39 bases, in frame from base 1. The data stem from a study of CD8 T cells in Susac syndrome (dated by TCRdb to about 2019). For the wider study: Whether CD8+ T cell activation and differentiation in Susac syndrome was antigen driven was tested using repertoire sequencing. The study compared CD8+ T cell repertoire clonality among about a dozen healthy donors, around 14 Susac syndrome patients and some 16 multiple sclerosis patients.

RNA was extracted with the RNeasy kit and roughly 0.45 to 1 ug was reverse transcribed using random hexamers. The immunoSEQ multiplex PCR assay, which covers 54 Vbeta and 13 Jbeta segments, was used to amplify TCR beta CDR3 regions. PCR amplification bias was corrected by using a synthetic template baseline for primer optimization and computational correction. As for the authors' bioinformatics: Only productive sequences were kept, with reads annotated to V, D and J genes according to IMGT and analyzed in immunoSEQ Analyzer. To calculate clonality, Shannon entropy was normalized by log2 of the number of productive unique sequences and then subtracted from one. For each patient and control, public and private clones were evaluated among the 100 most prevalent clones. Clones were defined as Susac-specific when absent from the healthy and MS cohorts, from about 1,100 published viral clones and from other ImmuneACCESS disease sequences. TCRdb trimmed public reads at Q25 via fastp, called clones via MiXCR and kept in-frame beta chains. Entries that share a CDR3 protein sequence are merged under the most common genes and DNA. In this record, the V and J calls reflect TCRdb's handling and not the investigators' own analysis. The sample profile shows some 150,000 distinct CDR3 sequences; about 94% of them were found once. Roughly 0.21% of the sample lies in the top ten.

Peripheral blood CD8+ and CD4+ T cells from healthy donors, Susac syndrome patients and multiple sclerosis patients were profiled by high-throughput TCR beta sequencing. The multiple sclerosis controls were treatment-naive patients whose relapsing-remitting disease, either stable or active, fulfilled the revised McDonald criteria. Bulk CD8+ and CD4+ T cells were purified by magnetic negative isolation, whereas CD8+ TEMRA cells were enriched by FACS. Blood was collected in EDTA tubes and processed within 24 hours, with PBMCs isolated through density gradient centrifugation. PBMCs destined for TCR sequencing were cryopreserved in liquid nitrogen and later thawed in a 37 °C water bath. Purity of sorted or isolated CD4+, CD8+ and CD8+ TEMRA cells was at least 90%. Study-wide findings and limitations: The number of individuals in the TCR sequencing and HLA analysis was recognized as being relatively small.

The rearranged segments are TRBV21-1 and TRBJ2-1. TRBV21-1 is recorded as a pseudogene. The source of this sequence is a human donor with multiple sclerosis. Material: CD8+ T cells from PBMCs. The CDR3 region has the sequence CANTNWVILEQFF. The base sequence is TGTGCCAACACCAATTGGGTGATTCTTGAGCAGTTCTTC.